This passage covers 26 T cell receptor beta chains from one sample sequenced in a study of cytomegalovirus exposure and HLA in healthy donors. Measured with immunoSEQ multiplex PCR; TCRdb has only the in-frame clones, and not every one. This sample has around 50,000 clones; roughly 94% occur once, and the top ten carry 7.8%. Material: PBMCs. These receptors came from a woman aged 18-29 years in good health and CMV-seropositive.

V is TRBV4-3 and J is TRBJ1-1; 9 nucleotides match TRBD1. CDR1 and CDR2 from the germline V gene are LGHNA and YSLEER. J was trimmed by 5 bases and V by 5 bases; bases with no gene match: 6. This CDR3 has 14 amino acids. CDR3 DNA sequence: TGCGCCAGCAGCTCTGGGACAGGGAGAACTGAAGCTTTCTTT. Its translation: CASSSGTGRTEAFF.

The chain carries TRBV27 and TRBJ1-5; 10 positions agree with TRBD1. The CDR3 is 16 residues long. Trimming at V came to 2 bases and at J to 4 bases, leaving 5 bases not matched to a gene. The germline gives CDR1 MNHEY, CDR2 SMNVEV (reference sequence). The CDR3 DNA follows: TGTGCCAGCAGTTTAAGGACAGGGGGTTTTAATCAGCCCCAGCATTTT. Translation: CASSLRTGGFNQPQHF.

J is TRBJ1-1 and V is TRBV4-1; 7 bases fit TRBD1. V was clipped by 4 bases and J by 3 bases; unmatched bases: 5. CDR3 size: 14 residues. Germline loops: CDR1 MGHRA, CDR2 YSYEKL. The CDR3 bases are TGCGCCAGCAGCCTGCAGGGGGGCGACACTGAAGCTTTCTTT. Translating gives CASSLQGGDTEAFF.

The V gene is TRBV28, the J gene TRBJ2-6; tentatively, D is TRBD1 (6 bases). Germline values: CDR1 MDHEN, CDR2 SYDVKM. The CDR3 runs to 19 residues. Trimming pared 6 bases from V and 4 bases from J, leaving 25 bases between. In DNA, the CDR3 is TGTGCCAGCAGCCCGACCCTCTGGGGGCGGAGCGGAGGGGCCAACGTCCTGACTTTC. Amino acids: CASSPTLWGRSGGANVLTF.

This chain uses TRBV11-3 with TRBJ2-7; D is perhaps TRBD1 (6 bases). The V end was cut by 2 bases, the J end by 3 bases, with 14 bases between. The CDR3 length is 15 residues. Germline assignment: CDR1 SGHNT and CDR2 YENEEA. CDR3: CASSLMGRGGYEQYF. CDR3 DNA sequence: TGTGCCAGCAGCTTAATGGGGCGAGGGGGCTACGAGCAGTACTTC.

The gene calls are TRBV11-2 and TRBJ2-1, with 9 bases matching TRBD1. The J segment lost 3 bases and the V segment lost 0 bases, leaving 6 bases of the junction unmatched. The CDR3 length is 17 residues. Germline values: CDR1 SGHAT, CDR2 FQNNGV. CDR3 in DNA: TGTGCCAGCAGCTTAGACCGGTGGGACAGGGACTACAATGAGCAGTTCTTC. Protein sequence: CASSLDRWDRDYNEQFF.

The genes are TRBV6-1 and TRBJ1-5; 8 bases map to TRBD1. Germline V lookup: CDR1 MNHNS, CDR2 SASEGT. This CDR3 is built from 15 residues. Trimming removed 5 bases from V and 3 bases from J; junction bases left unmatched: 6. The CDR3 reads CASSKDRAANQPQHF. CDR3 DNA sequence: TGTGCCAGCAGTAAGGACAGGGCCGCCAATCAGCCCCAGCATTTT.

This sequence joins TRBV28 and TRBJ1-1, with TRBD1 identical over 7 bases. With 5 bases clipped from V and 3 bases from J, the junction kept 6 bases outside the gene matches. Germline V CDR1 and CDR2: MDHEN, SYDVKM. CDR3 length: 14 residues. In DNA, the CDR3 is TGTGCCAGCAGTCTACAGGGGTGGGACACTGAAGCTTTCTTT. Translated: CASSLQGWDTEAFF.

V gene TRBV27 combines with J gene TRBJ2-5; 7 bases map to TRBD2. Germline lookup yields CDR1 MNHEY and CDR2 SMNVEV (reference sequence). The CDR3 covers 13 residues. The V gene end was trimmed by 10 bases and the J gene end by 4 bases; junction bases not matched to a gene: 9. The CDR3 loop is CATRVGGGETQYF. CDR3 in DNA: TGTGCCACCAGAGTGGGGGGGGGAGAGACCCAGTACTTC.

The genes are TRBV6-1 and TRBJ1-2; D is uncertain. CDR3 length equals 13 residues. V was cut by 3 bases and J by 8 bases, with 13 bases left in between. The V gene's germline CDR1 is MNHNS and CDR2 SASEGT. The CDR3 DNA follows: TGTGCCAGCAGTGACGGTACGGGATTGGGCTACACCTTC. Translation: CASSDGTGLGYTF.

The chain carries TRBV10-1 and TRBJ2-3; tentative D call: TRBD2 (7 bases). Per germline, CDR1 WNHNN and CDR2 SYGVQD (reference sequence). The length of the CDR3 is 16 residues. V dropped 0 bases and J dropped 9 bases, with 19 bases sitting between them. The CDR3 region has the DNA TGCGCCAGCAGTGAGTCCGAAACCCACCGGGGGGCGACGCAGTATTTT. It translates to CASSESETHRGATQYF.

This chain uses TRBV25-1 with TRBJ2-7; TRBD1 matches 8 bases. The ends lost 11 bases at V and 0 bases at J; junction bases unmatched: 15. The length of the CDR3 is 16 residues. The germline V gene encodes CDR1 MGHDK and CDR2 SYGVNS. The CDR3: CACLHCGQGLSYEQYF. The CDR3 nucleotides read TGTGCCTGTCTTCATTGTGGACAGGGCCTCTCCTACGAGCAGTACTTC.

This rearrangement joins TRBV29-1 to TRBJ2-7; possible D gene TRBD1, 5 bases. V was trimmed by 6 bases and J by 5 bases, leaving 14 bases between them. The CDR3 has 12 amino acids. Germline assignment: CDR1 SQVTM and CDR2 ANQGSEA. The CDR3 DNA sequence: TGCAGCGTACGGACACAGCCTAACGAGCAGTACTTC. The encoded protein is CSVRTQPNEQYF.

The gene calls are TRBV5-1 and TRBJ2-1; 9 bases agree with TRBD2. Germline V lookup: CDR1 SGHRS, CDR2 YFSETQ. CDR3 length equals 16 residues. Trimming took 0 bases from V and 7 from J; bases not matched to a gene: 8. The DNA of the CDR3 is TGCGCCAGCAGCTTGGTAGCGGGAGATAGGGGTAATGAGCAGTTCTTC. Protein: CASSLVAGDRGNEQFF.

A few counts support this clone. V gene TRBV30 combines with J gene TRBJ2-7; a weak D match, TRBD1 (6 bases). The CDR3 sequence is 12 residues long. Germline V gives CDR1 GTSNPN, CDR2 SVGIG (reference sequence). V was shortened by 0 bases and J by 3 bases, with 6 bases between the two germline ends. The CDR3 coding sequence is TGTGCCTGGAGTGTACAGGGCTACGAGCAGTACTTC. It specifies CAWSVQGYEQYF.

This chain uses TRBV27 with TRBJ1-1; D may be TRBD1 (6 bases). Germline loops: CDR1 MNHEY, CDR2 SMNVEV (reference sequence). The V and J ends lost 3 bases and 1 base respectively, with 9 bases between them. This CDR3 region has 14 residues. The CDR3 region is CASSFQGKNTEAFF. The DNA of the CDR3 is TGTGCCAGCAGTTTTCAGGGGAAGAACACTGAAGCTTTCTTT.

The rearrangement links TRBV21-1 to TRBJ1-6. TRBV21-1 is a pseudogene. This CDR3 contains 17 residues. In DNA form, the CDR3 reads TGTGCCAGCAGCAAAAGCAGAGGATCCCCCAATAATTCACCCCTCCACTTT. It specifies CASSKSRGSPNNSPLHF.

In nucleotides, the CDR3 is TGTGCCAGCAGCTTAGTTGTGGGGCAGCAAGAGACCCAGTACTTC. This sequence encodes CASSLVVGQQETQYF. J is TRBJ2-5 and V is TRBV7-9, with a tentative D call TRBD1 (5 bases). This CDR3 region has 15 residues. CDR1 is SEHNR, CDR2 FQNEAQ, per germline (reference sequence). V was cut by 1 base and J by 2 bases, with 11 bases left in between.

For the CDR3, the DNA is TGCGCCAGCAGCCTCGAGAGCACTGAAGCTTTCTTT. It encodes CASSLESTEAFF. The V gene is TRBV5-1, the J gene TRBJ1-1; no firm D call. CDR3 size: 12 residues. CDR1 SGHRS and CDR2 YFSETQ come from the germline V gene. V was pared by 4 bases and J by 4 bases, with 8 bases between.

The chain recombines TRBV7-6 with TRBJ2-3, with 14 bases identical to TRBD2. Germline V gene lookup returns CDR1 SGHVS and CDR2 FNYEAQ. This CDR3 has 18 amino acids. The V and J ends lost 5 bases and 5 bases, in that order; junction bases with no gene match: 12. The CDR3 here is CASSPGTSGSFAGDTQYF. In nucleotides, the CDR3 is TGTGCCAGCAGCCCCGGGACTAGCGGGAGCTTTGCCGGAGATACGCAGTATTTT.

This chain links TRBV6-5 with TRBJ2-7; 9 bases line up with TRBD2. J was trimmed by 3 bases and V by 6 bases; bases with no gene match: 9. The germline V gene encodes CDR1 MNHEY and CDR2 SVGAGI. The CDR3 extends over 15 amino acids. CDR3 residues: CASSLTSGVFYEQYF. CDR3 DNA: TGTGCCAGCAGCCTGACTAGCGGAGTCTTCTACGAGCAGTACTTC.

J is TRBJ1-1 and V is TRBV28, with 7 positions matching TRBD1. The CDR3 has 14 residues. Germline CDR1 is MDHEN and CDR2 is SYDVKM. With V trimmed by 3 bases and J by 4 bases, 5 bases remained unmatched. The CDR3 bases are TGTGCCAGCAGTTTTAGGACAGGACTCACTGAAGCTTTCTTT. Translation gives CASSFRTGLTEAFF. Complete variable domain (other parts from reference TRBV28 and TRBJ1-1): DVKVTQSSRYLVKRTGEKVFLECVQDMDHENMFWYRQDPGLGLRLIYFSYDVKMKEKGDIPEGYSVSREKKERFSLILESASTNQTSMYLCASSFRTGLTEAFFGQGTRLTVV.

The CDR3: CASSLMWSSGRAFQEQYF. The CDR3 coding sequence is TGTGCCAGCAGCTTAATGTGGTCTAGCGGGAGGGCATTCCAGGAGCAGTACTTC. V is TRBV7-3 and J is TRBJ2-7, with 12 positions matching TRBD2. The length of the CDR3 is 18 residues. Per the germline V gene, CDR1 is SGHTA and CDR2 is FQGTGA. V gave up 1 base and J gave up 7 bases; unmatched junction bases: 14.

The chain uses TRBV5-6 and TRBJ2-2; TRBD2 might be the D (6 bases). The CDR3 runs 16 residues. Trimming pared 1 base from V and 5 bases from J, leaving 15 bases between. CDR1 SGHDT and CDR2 YYEEEE come from the germline V gene. The CDR3 nucleotides read TGTGCCAGCAGCTTGAGGACTACCGGTGGGACCGGGGAGCTGTTTTTT. It specifies CASSLRTTGGTGELFF.

The J gene is TRBJ2-5, the V gene TRBV5-1; 12 nucleotides match TRBD2. CDR3 length: 16 residues. Germline lookup yields CDR1 SGHRS and CDR2 YFSETQ. After removal of 4 bases from V and 4 bases from J, the junction contained 8 bases not matched to a gene. In DNA form, the CDR3 reads TGCGCCAGCAGCATGACTAGCGGGAGAGGTCTAGAGACCCAGTACTTC. Encoded protein: CASSMTSGRGLETQYF. Full variable domain (remainder filled in from reference TRBV5-1 and TRBJ2-5): KAGVTQTPRYLIKTRGQQVTLSCSPISGHRSVSWYQQTPGQGLQFLFEYFSETQRNKGNFPGRFSGRQFSNSRSEMNVSTLELGDSALYLCASSMTSGRGLETQYFGPGTRLLVL.

This sequence joins TRBV19 and TRBJ1-5, with 8 bases that match TRBD1. In germline, CDR1 is LNHDA, CDR2 SQIVND (reference sequence). J lost 0 bases, V lost 3 bases, and 4 bases had no gene match. This CDR3 region has 16 residues. The CDR3 nucleotides read TGTGCCAGTAGTATGGGGACAGGACATAGCAATCAGCCCCAGCATTTT. This codes for CASSMGTGHSNQPQHF. Variable domain in full (rest from reference TRBV19 and TRBJ1-5): DGGITQSPKYLFRKEGQNVTLSCEQNLNHDAMYWYRQDPGQGLRLIYYSQIVNDFQKGDIAEGYSVSREKKESFPLTVTSAQKNPTAFYLCASSMGTGHSNQPQHFGDGTRLSIL.